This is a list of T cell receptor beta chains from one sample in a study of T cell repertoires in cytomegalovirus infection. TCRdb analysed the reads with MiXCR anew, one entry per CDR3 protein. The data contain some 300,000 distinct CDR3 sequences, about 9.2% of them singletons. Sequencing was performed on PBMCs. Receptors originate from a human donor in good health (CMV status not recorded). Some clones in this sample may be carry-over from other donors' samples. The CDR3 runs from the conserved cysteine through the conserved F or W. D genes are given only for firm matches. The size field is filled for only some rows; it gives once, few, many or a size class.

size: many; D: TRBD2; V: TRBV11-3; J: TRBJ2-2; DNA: TGTGCCAGCAGCTTAGATCGGGGGGGAGTGGACACCGGGGAGCTGTTTTTT; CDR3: CASSLDRGGVDTGELFF
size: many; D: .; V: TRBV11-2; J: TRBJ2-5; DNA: TGTGCCAGCAGCTTCTCGGACGGAGGTTGGGAGACCCAGTACTTC; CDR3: CASSFSDGGWETQYF
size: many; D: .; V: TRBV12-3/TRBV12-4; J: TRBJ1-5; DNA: TGTGCCAGCAATCAGGGGAGGGCCCAGCCCCAGCATTTT; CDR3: CASNQGRAQPQHF
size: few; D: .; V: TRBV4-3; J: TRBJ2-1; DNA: TGCGCCAGCAGCCAAGATGTTCTAGGCAGCTACAATGAGCAGTTCTTC; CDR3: CASSQDVLGSYNEQFF
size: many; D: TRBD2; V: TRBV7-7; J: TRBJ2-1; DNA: TGTGCTAGCAGCCAGCTAGCGGGGGGGGCCTTTTACAATGAGCAGTTCTTC; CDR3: CASSQLAGGAFYNEQFF
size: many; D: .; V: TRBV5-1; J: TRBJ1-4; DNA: TGCGCCAGCAGCCACCGATTGGCAACTAATGAAAAACTGTTTTTT; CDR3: CASSHRLATNEKLFF
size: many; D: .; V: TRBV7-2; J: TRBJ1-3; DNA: TGTGCCAGCAGCTTTGACAACTCTGGAAACACCATATATTTT; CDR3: CASSFDNSGNTIYF
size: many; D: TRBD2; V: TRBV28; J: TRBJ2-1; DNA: TGTGTCAGTGGGACTAGCAACAATGAGCAGTTCTTC; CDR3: CVSGTSNNEQFF
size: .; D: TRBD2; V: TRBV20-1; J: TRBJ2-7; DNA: TGCAGTGCTAGACGTACTAGCGGGGGGCCCTCCTACGAGCAGTACTTC; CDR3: CSARRTSGGPSYEQYF
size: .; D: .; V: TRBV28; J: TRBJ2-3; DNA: TGTGCCAGCAGTTTCGTCTCCGGGCCAGATACGCAGTATTTT; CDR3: CASSFVSGPDTQYF
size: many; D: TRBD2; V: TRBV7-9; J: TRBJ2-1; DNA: TGTGCCAGCAGCTTAGCGGGGGGGTCGAGGGACAATGAGCAGTTCTTC; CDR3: CASSLAGGSRDNEQFF
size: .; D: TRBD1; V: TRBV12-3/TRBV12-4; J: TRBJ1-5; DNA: TGTGCCAGCAGCTCAGACAGGGGGCGGAATCAGCCCCAGCATTTT; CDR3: CASSSDRGRNQPQHF
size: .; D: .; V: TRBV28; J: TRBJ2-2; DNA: TGTGCCAGCAGTTTGCCCAAGTTGACCGGGGAGCTGTTTTTT; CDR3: CASSLPKLTGELFF
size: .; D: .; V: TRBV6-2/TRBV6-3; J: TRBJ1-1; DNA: TGTGCCAGCAGTCCCGACAGGATGAACACTGAAGCTTTCTTT; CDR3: CASSPDRMNTEAFF
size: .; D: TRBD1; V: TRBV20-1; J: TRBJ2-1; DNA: TGCAGTGCTAGAAGGGACAGGGCCGCCAAGCAGTTCTTC; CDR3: CSARRDRAAKQFF
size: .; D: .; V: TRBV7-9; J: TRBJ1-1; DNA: TGTGCCAGCAGCTCCGCCGGACTATCGAACACTGAAGCTTTCTTT; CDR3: CASSSAGLSNTEAFF
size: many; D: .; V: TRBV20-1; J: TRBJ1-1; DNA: TGCAGTGCACAAATGGGACGGGGGGCAAGTACTGAAGCTTTCTTT; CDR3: CSAQMGRGASTEAFF
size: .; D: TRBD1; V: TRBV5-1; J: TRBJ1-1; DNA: TGCGCCAGCCGTCGGGACAGCTCCCAGCTCCAGGAAGCTTTCTTT; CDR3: CASRRDSSQLQEAFF
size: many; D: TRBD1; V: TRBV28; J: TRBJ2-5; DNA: TGTGCCAGCAGTACGGAGGGGACAGGGTGGCAAGAGACCCAGTACTTC; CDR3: CASSTEGTGWQETQYF
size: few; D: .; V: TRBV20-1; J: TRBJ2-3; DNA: TGCAGTGCTAAGGGGCGGCACACAGATACGCAGTATTTT; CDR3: CSAKGRHTDTQYF
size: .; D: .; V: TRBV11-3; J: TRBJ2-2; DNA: TGTGCCAGCAGCCCCCGGAAAGGGTCGGACACCGGGGAGCTGTTTTTT; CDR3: CASSPRKGSDTGELFF
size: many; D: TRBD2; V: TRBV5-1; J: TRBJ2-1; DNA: TGCGCCAGCAGCTTCAAGACTAGCGGGACTTTGAGCTCCTACAATGAGCAGTTCTTC; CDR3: CASSFKTSGTLSSYNEQFF
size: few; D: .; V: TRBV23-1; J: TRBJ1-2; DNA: TGCGCCAGCAGTCAATCCCCCACCCGGCCGCTCACCTTC; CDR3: CASSQSPTRPLTF
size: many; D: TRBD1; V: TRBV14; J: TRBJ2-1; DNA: TGTGCCAGCAGCCCCACAGGGGGTGTCTACAATGAGCAGTTCTTC; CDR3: CASSPTGGVYNEQFF
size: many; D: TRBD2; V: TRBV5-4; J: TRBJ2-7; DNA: TGTGCCAGCAGCCGAAATAGCGGGGGCCACGAGCAGTACTTC; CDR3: CASSRNSGGHEQYF
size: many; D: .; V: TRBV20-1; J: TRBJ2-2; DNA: TGCAGTGCTAGCGGGGGGCCGAACACCGGGGAGCTGTTTTTT; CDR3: CSASGGPNTGELFF
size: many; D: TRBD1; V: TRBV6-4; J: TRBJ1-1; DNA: TGTGCCAGCAGTTTCAGGGGGCGCGGCACTGAAGCTTTCTTT; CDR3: CASSFRGRGTEAFF
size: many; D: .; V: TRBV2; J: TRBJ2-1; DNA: TGTGCCAGCAGTGAGGGGTCCCAACCGGGCAATGAGCAGTTCTTC; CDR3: CASSEGSQPGNEQFF
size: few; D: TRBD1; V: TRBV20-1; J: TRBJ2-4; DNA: TGCAGTGCTGGGCCCCCGACAGGGGGTCTAAACATTCAGTACTTC; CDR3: CSAGPPTGGLNIQYF
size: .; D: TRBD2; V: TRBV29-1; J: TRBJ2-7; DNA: TGCAGCGTTCGGGACTACGGAAGCGAGCAGTACTTC; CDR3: CSVRDYGSEQYF
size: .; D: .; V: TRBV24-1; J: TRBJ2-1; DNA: TGTGCCACCAGTGATTTGACCAGTCACAATGAGCAGTTCTTC; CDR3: CATSDLTSHNEQFF
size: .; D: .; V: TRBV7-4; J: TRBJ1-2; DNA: TGTGCCAGCAGCCCCCCTGGACAGAATGGCTACACCTTC; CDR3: CASSPPGQNGYTF
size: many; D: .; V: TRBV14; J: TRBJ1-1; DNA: TGTGCCAGCAGCCAGAACAGGGTCAAGGGCACTGAAGCTTTCTTT; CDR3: CASSQNRVKGTEAFF
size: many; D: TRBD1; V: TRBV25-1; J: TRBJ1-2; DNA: TGTGCCAGCAGTGAACAGGGGGTATATGGCTACACCTTC; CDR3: CASSEQGVYGYTF
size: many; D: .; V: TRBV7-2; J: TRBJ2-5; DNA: TGTGCCAGCAGCTACCGGATGGGGGCCCAAGAGACCCAGTACTTC; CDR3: CASSYRMGAQETQYF
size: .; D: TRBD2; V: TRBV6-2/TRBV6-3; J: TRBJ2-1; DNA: TGTGCCAGCAGTTCAGCGGGGGCCTCCTACAATGAGCAGTTCTTC; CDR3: CASSSAGASYNEQFF
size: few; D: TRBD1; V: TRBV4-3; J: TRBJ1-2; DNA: TGCGCCAGCAGCCAAGATGGGACAGGGTGGTATGGCTACACCTTC; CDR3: CASSQDGTGWYGYTF
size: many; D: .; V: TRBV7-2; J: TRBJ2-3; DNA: TGTGCCAGCAGCCCCATAATGGGCCCGAGGGATACGCAGTATTTT; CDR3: CASSPIMGPRDTQYF
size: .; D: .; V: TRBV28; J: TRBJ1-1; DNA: TGTGCCAGCCTTTCGTGGGGGGCCTCGAACACTGAAGCTTTCTTT; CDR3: CASLSWGASNTEAFF
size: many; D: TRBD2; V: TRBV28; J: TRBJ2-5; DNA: TGTGCCAGCAGGTCGGGACTAACGGAGACCCAGTACTTC; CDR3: CASRSGLTETQYF
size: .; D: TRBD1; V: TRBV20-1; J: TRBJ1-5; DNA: TGCAGTGCCCTAATCTGGACAGGGGCGCTTAGCAATCAGCCCCAGCATTTT; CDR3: CSALIWTGALSNQPQHF
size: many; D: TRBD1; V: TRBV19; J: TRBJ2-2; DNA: TGTGCCAGCGGACAGGGGGCCTCCGGGGAGCTGTTTTTT; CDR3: CASGQGASGELFF
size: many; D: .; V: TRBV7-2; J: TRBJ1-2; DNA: TGTGCCAGCAGCCGAACAGGGTCTGGCTATGGCTACACCTTC; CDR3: CASSRTGSGYGYTF